The 9 T cell receptor beta chains listed next were all sequenced from one sample in a study of cytomegalovirus exposure and HLA in healthy donors. Assay used: immunoSEQ multiplex PCR; TCRdb lists only in-frame clones, some missing. The sample carries 150,000 to 200,000 clones, 85% recorded once. The sequencing sample was made of PBMCs. Every receptor here comes from a man younger than 30 in good health and CMV-seropositive.

The V call is TRBV7-9, the J call TRBJ1-5, with a tentative D call TRBD1 (5 bases). CDR3 length: 15 residues. CDR1 and CDR2 from the germline V gene are SEHNR and FQNEAQ (reference sequence). With 4 bases removed from V and 0 bases from J, the gap between germline ends came to 10 bases. CDR3: CASSSTEYSNQPQHF. CDR3 sequence (DNA): TGTGCCAGCAGCTCGACAGAATATAGCAATCAGCCCCAGCATTTT.

V gene TRBV5-4 combines with J gene TRBJ2-3; TRBD1 matches 7 bases. The J segment lost 5 bases and the V segment lost 5 bases, leaving 5 bases of the junction unmatched. CDR3 size: 13 residues. CDR1 and CDR2 from the germline V gene are SGHNT and YYREEE (reference sequence). The CDR3 DNA reads as TGTGCCAGCAGACAGGGGATGAGAGATACGCAGTATTTT. It specifies CASRQGMRDTQYF.

The V and J genes are TRBV13 and TRBJ2-1, with 8 bases identical to TRBD2. The CDR3 totals 14 residues. Germline CDR1 reads PRHDT; CDR2 reads FYEKMQ (reference sequence). Trimming cost V 5 bases and J 8 bases; bases outside gene matches: 8. The CDR3 sequence: CASSTSGSGDEQFF. The CDR3 DNA follows: TGTGCCAGCAGCACCAGCGGGAGCGGGGATGAGCAGTTCTTC.

This clone was seen more than once but under ten times. This chain joins TRBV28 and TRBJ2-5; no clear D gene. Germline V gives CDR1 MDHEN, CDR2 SYDVKM. Between the trimmed V and J ends, which lost 4 bases and 5 bases, there was a span of 2 bases. The CDR3 sequence is 10 residues long. CDR3 sequence (DNA): TGTGCCAGCAGTTCGGAGACCCAGTACTTC. Translated, it gives CASSSETQYF.

CDR3: CASSLLGGNTEAFF. In DNA form, the CDR3 reads TGTGCCAGCAGTTTATTAGGAGGGAACACTGAAGCTTTCTTT. The chain joins TRBV27 to TRBJ1-1; D gene unclear. This CDR3 has 14 amino acids. V was clipped by 1 base and J by 1 base, with 7 bases between them. Germline values: CDR1 MNHEY, CDR2 SMNVEV (reference sequence).

This clone was counted a few times. The CDR3 DNA follows: TGTGCCAGCGGACAGGTCTTTATAGGTGAGCAGTACTTC. It yields the protein CASGQVFIGEQYF. The chain has TRBV6-5 and TRBJ2-7; 7 nucleotides match TRBD1. Germline V gives CDR1 MNHEY, CDR2 SVGAGI. The length of the CDR3 is 13 residues. Germline trimming cut 8 bases from V and 7 bases from J; bases unmatched to any gene: 11.

V gene TRBV7-3 combines with J gene TRBJ2-3; 7 bases agree with TRBD2. The CDR3 runs 14 residues. J was trimmed by 9 bases and V by 2 bases; bases with no gene match: 8. Germline V lookup: CDR1 SGHTA, CDR2 FQGTGA. This CDR3 is CASSLGVMGGTQYF. Here the CDR3 DNA reads TGTGCCAGCAGCTTAGGCGTCATGGGGGGGACGCAGTATTTT.

This clone appeared once. CDR3 region: CASSPTLDSNEKLFF. For the CDR3, the DNA is TGCGCCAGCAGCCCCACCCTGGACAGTAATGAAAAACTGTTTTTT. This chain connects TRBV5-1 to TRBJ1-4; D may be TRBD1 (6 bases). The CDR3 totals 15 residues. The V gene lost 4 bases and the J gene lost 4 bases, with 14 bases spanning the gap. CDR1 is SGHRS and CDR2 is YFSETQ in the germline V gene.

This chain uses TRBV28 with TRBJ1-1, with TRBD1 matching 7 bases. The V and J ends lost 1 base and 0 bases, in that order; junction bases with no gene match: 5. The V gene's germline CDR1 is MDHEN and CDR2 SYDVKM. The length of the CDR3 is 16 residues. CDR3: CASSLFRGAMNTEAFF. The CDR3 nucleotides are TGTGCCAGCAGTTTATTCAGGGGGGCCATGAACACTGAAGCTTTCTTT.